This T cell receptor (beta chain) was found in a study of multiple sclerosis patients with progressive multifocal leukoencephalopathy. Broader study findings: Less diverse TRB repertoires were suggested in most PML patients.

This clone was observed a single time. Its antigen is not known. Assay: immunoSEQ multiplex PCR; the TCRdb copy retains only in-frame clones and omits some. The sample consists of 30,000 or so clones, nearly 90% of them appearing once. The time point: more than ten months of natalizumab therapy. T1 and T2 blood were collected at 6 and 12 months of natalizumab. Unmatched junction bases numbered 6, after V lost 4 bases and J lost 10 bases. The germline gives CDR1 SGHTA, CDR2 FQGTGA. The CDR3 loop spans 13 amino acids. V and J are TRBV7-3 and TRBJ2-3; 9 nucleotides agree with TRBD1. The sequence came from a human donor with multiple sclerosis. The sample consisted of PBMCs, taken from a patient treated with natalizumab. CDR3 DNA: TGTGCCAGCAGCTCATTACAGGGGGCGTCGCAGTATTTT. Translated: CASSSLQGASQYF.